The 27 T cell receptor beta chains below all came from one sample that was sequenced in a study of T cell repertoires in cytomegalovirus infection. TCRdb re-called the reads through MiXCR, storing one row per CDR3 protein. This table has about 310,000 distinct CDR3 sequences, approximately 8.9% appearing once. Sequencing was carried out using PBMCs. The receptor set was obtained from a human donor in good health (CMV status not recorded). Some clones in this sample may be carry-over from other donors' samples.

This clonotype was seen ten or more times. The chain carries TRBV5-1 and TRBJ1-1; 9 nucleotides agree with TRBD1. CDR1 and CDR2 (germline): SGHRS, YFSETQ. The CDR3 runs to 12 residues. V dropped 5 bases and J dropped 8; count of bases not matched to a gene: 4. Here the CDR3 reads CASRETGGEAFF. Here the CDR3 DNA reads TGCGCCAGCAGGGAAACAGGGGGCGAAGCTTTCTTT.

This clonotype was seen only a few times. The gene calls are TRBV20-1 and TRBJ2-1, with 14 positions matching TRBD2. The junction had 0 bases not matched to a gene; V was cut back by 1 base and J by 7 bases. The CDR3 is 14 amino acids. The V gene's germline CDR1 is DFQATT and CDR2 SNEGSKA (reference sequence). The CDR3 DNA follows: TGCAGTGCTAGAGGACTAGCGGGGGGGAATGAGCAGTTCTTC. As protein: CSARGLAGGNEQFF.

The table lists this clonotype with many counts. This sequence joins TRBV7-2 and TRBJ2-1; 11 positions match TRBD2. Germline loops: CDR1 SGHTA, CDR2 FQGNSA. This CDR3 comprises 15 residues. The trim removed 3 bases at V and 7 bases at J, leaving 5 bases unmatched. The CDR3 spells CASSFSGGGRNEQFF. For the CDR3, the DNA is TGTGCCAGCAGCTTTAGCGGGGGGGGAAGAAATGAGCAGTTCTTC.

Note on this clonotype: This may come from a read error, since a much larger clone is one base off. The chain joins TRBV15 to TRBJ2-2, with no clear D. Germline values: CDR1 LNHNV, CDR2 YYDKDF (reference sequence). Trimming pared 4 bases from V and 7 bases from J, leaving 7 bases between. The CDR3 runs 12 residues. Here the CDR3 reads CATSTPGGELFF. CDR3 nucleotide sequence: TGTGCCACCAGCACCCCCGGCGGGGAGCTGTTTTTT.

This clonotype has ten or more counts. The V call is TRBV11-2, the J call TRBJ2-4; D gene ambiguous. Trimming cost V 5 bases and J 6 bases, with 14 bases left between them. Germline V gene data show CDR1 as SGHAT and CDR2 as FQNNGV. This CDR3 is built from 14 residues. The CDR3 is CASSADTSGNIQYF. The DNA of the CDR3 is TGTGCCAGCAGCGCTGACACTTCGGGAAACATTCAGTACTTC.

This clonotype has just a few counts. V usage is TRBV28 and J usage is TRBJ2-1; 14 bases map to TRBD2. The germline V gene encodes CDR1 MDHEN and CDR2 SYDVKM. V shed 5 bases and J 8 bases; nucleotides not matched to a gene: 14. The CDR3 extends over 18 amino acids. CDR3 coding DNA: TGTGCCAGCAGTCCCAGTCTGACTAGCGGGGGGGCCACGGATGAGCAGTTCTTC. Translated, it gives CASSPSLTSGGATDEQFF.

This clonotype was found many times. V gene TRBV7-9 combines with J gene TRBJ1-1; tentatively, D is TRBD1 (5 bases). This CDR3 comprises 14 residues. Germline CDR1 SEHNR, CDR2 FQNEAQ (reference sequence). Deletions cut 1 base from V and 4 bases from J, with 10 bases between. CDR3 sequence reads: CASSLGGEGTEAFF. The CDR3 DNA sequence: TGTGCCAGCAGCTTAGGAGGGGAGGGCACTGAAGCTTTCTTT.

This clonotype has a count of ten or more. CDR3 sequence (DNA): TGTGCCAGCAGCTTAGACAGGGGGCTGGGGACCCAGTACTTC. This sequence encodes CASSLDRGLGTQYF. The genes are TRBV7-8 and TRBJ2-5, with 9 positions matching TRBD1. In germline, CDR1 is SGHVS, CDR2 FQNEAQ. Trimming took 1 base from V and 7 from J; bases not matched to a gene: 4. The CDR3 consists of 14 residues. The whole variable domain, remainder taken from reference TRBV7-8 and TRBJ2-5, is GAGVSQSPRYKVAKRGQDVALRCDPISGHVSLFWYQQALGQGPEFLTYFQNEAQLDKSGLPSDRFFAERPEGSVSTLKIQRTQQEDSAVYLCASSLDRGLGTQYFGPGTRLLVL.

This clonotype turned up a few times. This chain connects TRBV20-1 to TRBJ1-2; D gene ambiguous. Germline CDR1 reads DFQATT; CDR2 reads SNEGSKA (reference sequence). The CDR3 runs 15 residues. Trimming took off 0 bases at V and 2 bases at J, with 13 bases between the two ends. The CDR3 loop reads CSARDLGRINYGYTF. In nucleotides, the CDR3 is TGCAGTGCTAGAGATCTAGGGAGGATAAACTATGGCTACACCTTC.

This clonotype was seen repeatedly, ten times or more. For the CDR3, the DNA is TGTGCCAGCAGCCCTGGACACGCACGCCAAGAGACCCAGTACTTC. It is translated as CASSPGHARQETQYF. The V gene is TRBV7-6, the J gene TRBJ2-5; possibly TRBD1 for D (5 bases). This CDR3 spans 15 amino acids. Germline values: CDR1 SGHVS, CDR2 FNYEAQ. Trimming stripped 5 bases from V and 1 base from J, with 14 bases between.

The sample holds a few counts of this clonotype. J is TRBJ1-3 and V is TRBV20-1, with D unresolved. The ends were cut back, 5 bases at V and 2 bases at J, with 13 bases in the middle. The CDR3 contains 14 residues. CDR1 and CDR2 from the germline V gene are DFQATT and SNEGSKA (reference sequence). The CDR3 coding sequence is TGCAGTGCTGGACGGGGTGGGACTGGAAACACCATATATTTT. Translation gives CSAGRGGTGNTIYF.

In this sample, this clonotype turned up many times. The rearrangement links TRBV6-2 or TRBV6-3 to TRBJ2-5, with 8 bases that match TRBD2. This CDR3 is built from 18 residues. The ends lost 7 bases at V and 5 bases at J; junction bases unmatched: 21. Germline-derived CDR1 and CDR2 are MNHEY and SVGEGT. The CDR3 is CASTLRGPGLGHRETQYF. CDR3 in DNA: TGTGCCAGCACACTGAGAGGCCCGGGACTAGGTCACAGGGAGACCCAGTACTTC.

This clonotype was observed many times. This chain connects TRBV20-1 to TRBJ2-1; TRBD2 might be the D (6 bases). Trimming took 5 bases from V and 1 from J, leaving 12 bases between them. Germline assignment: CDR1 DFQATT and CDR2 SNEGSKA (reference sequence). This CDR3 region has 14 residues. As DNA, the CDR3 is TGCAGTGCTTCTCGGGGGAATTCCTACAATGAGCAGTTCTTC. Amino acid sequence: CSASRGNSYNEQFF.

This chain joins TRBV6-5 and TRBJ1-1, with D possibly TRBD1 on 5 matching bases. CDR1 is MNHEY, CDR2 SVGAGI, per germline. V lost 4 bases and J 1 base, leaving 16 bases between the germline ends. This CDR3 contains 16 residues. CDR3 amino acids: CASSWSRGARNTEAFF. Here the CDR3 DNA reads TGTGCCAGCAGTTGGAGTCGTGGGGCGCGGAACACTGAAGCTTTCTTT.

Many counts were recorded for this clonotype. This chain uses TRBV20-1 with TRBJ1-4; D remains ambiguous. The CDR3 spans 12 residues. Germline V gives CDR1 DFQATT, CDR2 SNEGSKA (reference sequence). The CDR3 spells CRAGRDNEKLFF. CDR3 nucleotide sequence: TGCAGAGCCGGACGGGATAATGAAAAACTGTTTTTT.

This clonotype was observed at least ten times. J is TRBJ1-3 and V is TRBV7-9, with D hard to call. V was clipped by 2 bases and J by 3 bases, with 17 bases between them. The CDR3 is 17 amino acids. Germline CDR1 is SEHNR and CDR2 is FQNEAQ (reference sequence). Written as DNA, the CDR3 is TGTGCCAGCAGCTTACCGATCCCCGAAGGGAGTGGAAACACCATATATTTT. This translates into CASSLPIPEGSGNTIYF.

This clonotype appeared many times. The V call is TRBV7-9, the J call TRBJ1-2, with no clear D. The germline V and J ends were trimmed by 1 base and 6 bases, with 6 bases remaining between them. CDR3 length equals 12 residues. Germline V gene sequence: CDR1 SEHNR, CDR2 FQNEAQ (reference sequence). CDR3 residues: CASSLGTDGYTF. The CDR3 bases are TGTGCCAGCAGCTTAGGGACGGATGGCTACACCTTC.

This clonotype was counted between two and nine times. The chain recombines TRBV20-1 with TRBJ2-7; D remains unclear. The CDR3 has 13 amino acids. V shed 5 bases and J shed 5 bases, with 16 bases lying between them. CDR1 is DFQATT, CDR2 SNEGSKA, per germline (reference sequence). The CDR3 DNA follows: TGCAGTGCTCAGAAGGGCGTTAGAGACGAGCAGTACTTC. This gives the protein CSAQKGVRDEQYF.

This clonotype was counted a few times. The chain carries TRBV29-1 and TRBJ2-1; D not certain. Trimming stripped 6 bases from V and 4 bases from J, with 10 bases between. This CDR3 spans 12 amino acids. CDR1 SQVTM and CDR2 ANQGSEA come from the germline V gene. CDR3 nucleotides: TGCAGCGTCGCCGCCCGTTACAATGAGCAGTTCTTC. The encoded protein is CSVAARYNEQFF.

Here the CDR3 reads CSARDRKRSLSTGELFF. DNA for the CDR3: TGCAGTGCTAGAGATCGTAAGCGTTCCCTTAGCACCGGGGAGCTGTTTTTT. V is TRBV20-1 and J is TRBJ2-2; no clear D gene. The CDR3 is 17 amino acids. V was shortened by 0 bases and J by 4 bases, with 18 bases between the two germline ends. The germline V gene encodes CDR1 DFQATT and CDR2 SNEGSKA (reference sequence).

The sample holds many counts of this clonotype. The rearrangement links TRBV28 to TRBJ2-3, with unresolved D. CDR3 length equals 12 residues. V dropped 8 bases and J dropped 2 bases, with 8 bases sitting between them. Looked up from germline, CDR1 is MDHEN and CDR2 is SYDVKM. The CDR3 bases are TGTGCCAGCGTATCCCACACAGATACGCAGTATTTT. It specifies CASVSHTDTQYF.

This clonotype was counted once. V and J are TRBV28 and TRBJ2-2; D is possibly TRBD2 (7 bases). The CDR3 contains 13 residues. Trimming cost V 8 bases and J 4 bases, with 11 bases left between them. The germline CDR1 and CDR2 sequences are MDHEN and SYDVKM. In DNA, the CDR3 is TGTGCCAGCTGGGGGGGCAGCACCGGGGAGCTGTTTTTT. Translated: CASWGGSTGELFF.

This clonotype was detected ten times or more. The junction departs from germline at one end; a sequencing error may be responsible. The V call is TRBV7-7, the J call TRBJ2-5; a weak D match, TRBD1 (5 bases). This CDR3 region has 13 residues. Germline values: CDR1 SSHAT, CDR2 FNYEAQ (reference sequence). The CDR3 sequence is CASSPGQPETQYF. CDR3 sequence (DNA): TGTGCTAGCAGCCCCGGACAACCAGAGACCCAGTACTTC.

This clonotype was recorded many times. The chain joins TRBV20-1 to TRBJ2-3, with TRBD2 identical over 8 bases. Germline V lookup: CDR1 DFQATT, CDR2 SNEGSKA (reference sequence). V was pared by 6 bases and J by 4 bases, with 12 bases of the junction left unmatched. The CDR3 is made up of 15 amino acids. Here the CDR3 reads CSAKVGLVLSDTQYF. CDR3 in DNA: TGCAGTGCCAAGGTGGGACTAGTCCTCTCAGATACGCAGTATTTT.

The CDR3 DNA reads as TGTGCCAGCAGTTTAGGGAGCGGGGCTGGCTACACCTTC. It codes for CASSLGSGAGYTF. The chain combines TRBV12-3 or TRBV12-4 with TRBJ1-2; D is possibly TRBD1 (5 bases). Trimming stripped 1 base from V and 7 bases from J, with 10 bases between. The CDR3 extends over 13 amino acids.

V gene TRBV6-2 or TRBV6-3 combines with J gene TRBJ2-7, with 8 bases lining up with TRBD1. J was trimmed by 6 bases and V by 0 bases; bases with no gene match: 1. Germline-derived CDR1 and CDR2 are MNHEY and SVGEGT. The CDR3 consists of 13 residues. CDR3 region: CASSYSDRGEQYV. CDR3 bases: TGTGCCAGCAGTTACTCCGACAGGGGCGAGCAGTACGTC.

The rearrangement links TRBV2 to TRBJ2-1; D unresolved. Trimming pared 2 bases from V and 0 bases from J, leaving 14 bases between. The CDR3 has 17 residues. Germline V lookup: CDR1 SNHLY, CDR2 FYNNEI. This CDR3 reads CASSEQLPSSSYNEQFF. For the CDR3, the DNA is TGTGCCAGCAGTGAACAACTCCCCTCAAGCTCCTACAATGAGCAGTTCTTC.